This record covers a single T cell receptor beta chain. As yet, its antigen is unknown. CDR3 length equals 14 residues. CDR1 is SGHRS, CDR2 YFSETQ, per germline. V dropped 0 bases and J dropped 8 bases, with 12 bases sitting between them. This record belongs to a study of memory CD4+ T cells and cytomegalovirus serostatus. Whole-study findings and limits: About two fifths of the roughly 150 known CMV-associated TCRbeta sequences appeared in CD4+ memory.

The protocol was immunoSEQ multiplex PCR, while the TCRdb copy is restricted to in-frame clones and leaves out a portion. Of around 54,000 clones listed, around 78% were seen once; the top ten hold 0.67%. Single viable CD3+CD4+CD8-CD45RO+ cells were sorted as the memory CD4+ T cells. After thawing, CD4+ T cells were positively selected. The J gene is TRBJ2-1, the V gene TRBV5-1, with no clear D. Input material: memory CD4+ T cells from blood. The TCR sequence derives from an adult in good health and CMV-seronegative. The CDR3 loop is CASSLEDRTDEQFF. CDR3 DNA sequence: TGCGCCAGCAGCTTGGAAGATAGGACCGATGAGCAGTTCTTC.